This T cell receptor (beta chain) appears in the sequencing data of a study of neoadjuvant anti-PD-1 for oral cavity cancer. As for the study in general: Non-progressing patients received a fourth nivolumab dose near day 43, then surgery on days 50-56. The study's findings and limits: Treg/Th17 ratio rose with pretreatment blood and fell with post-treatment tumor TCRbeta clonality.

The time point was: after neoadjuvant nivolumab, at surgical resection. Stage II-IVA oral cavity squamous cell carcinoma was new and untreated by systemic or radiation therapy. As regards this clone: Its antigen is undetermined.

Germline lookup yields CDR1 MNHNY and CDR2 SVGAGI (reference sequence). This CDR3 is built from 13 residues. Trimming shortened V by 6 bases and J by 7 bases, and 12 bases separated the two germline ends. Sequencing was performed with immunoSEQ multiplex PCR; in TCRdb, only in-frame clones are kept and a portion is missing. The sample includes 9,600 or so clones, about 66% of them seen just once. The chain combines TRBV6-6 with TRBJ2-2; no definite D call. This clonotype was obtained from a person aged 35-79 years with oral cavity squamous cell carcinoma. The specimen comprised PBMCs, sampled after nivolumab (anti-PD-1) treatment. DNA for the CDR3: TGTGCCAGCAGCCTCGCCCAGCTCGGGGAGCTGTTTTTT. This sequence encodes CASSLAQLGELFF.